This T cell receptor beta chain was sequenced during a study of T cells in localized non-small cell lung cancer (TCRdb year 2020). Regarding the complete study: T cell repertoires of about 230 early-stage NSCLC patients were analyzed, with tumors being compared against uninvolved tumor-adjacent lungs. The cohort consisted of approximately 240 treatment-naive NSCLC patients whose localized lung tumors had been resected. The mean age of the NSCLC patients was about 62 years, with 130 or so men and 100 to 110 women. Findings and caveats that apply to the study as a whole: Longer overall survival was associated with higher T cell density in blood, whereas shorter survival was associated with higher clonality in adjacent lung. Because of the exploratory design, TCR variables were selected using unadjusted p-values without false-discovery rate correction. Multi-region tumor sequencing was not performed, so intratumor heterogeneity could not be excluded. Uninvolved tumor-adjacent lung showed the highest T cell clonality, higher than tumor, which suggests more focused antigenic responses in the uninvolved tumor-adjacent lung. Of the top 100 tumor clones, a median of 57 were detected in paired uninvolved adjacent lung; around 30 were also among that lung's top 100.

At diagnosis, peripheral blood, uninvolved tumor-adjacent lung and tumor were collected and stored as a combination of fresh-frozen and FFPE material. For TCR repertoire profiling, blood samples were analyzed as peripheral blood mononuclear cells. Here V drops 2 bases and J drops 6 bases, and the junction holds 8 bases not matched to any gene. From a lookup of the germline V gene (reference sequence), CDR1 and CDR2 are SEHNR and FQNEAQ. Measured from the cysteine to the phenylalanine, the CDR3 is 15 residues long. The only DNA kept is the CDR3, 45 bases in frame from the first base. The immunoSEQ Assay was used to sequence TCR beta CDR3 regions from DNA. Per the authors' processing: T cell density was computed as TCR beta template counts normalized to usable DNA estimated by amplifying housekeeping genes. Richness was estimated with the preseqR package, extrapolating to 400,000 templates for PBMC samples and 120,000 templates for tissue samples. Clonality was defined as one minus Pielou's evenness. Differential abundance testing on productive amino-acid clonotypes, with a minimum total count of 5 and an alpha of 0.1, was used to identify tissue-enriched TCRs. The Jaccard Index and the Morisita Overlap Index were used to quantify repertoire overlap between compartments. TCR beta CDR3s were clustered by GLIPH together with public tetramer-defined viral CDR3s, and at least three viral sequences plus V-gene enrichment were required for viral motifs. TCRdb holds this immuneACCESS table with in-frame rearrangements only. Some clones are missing; in checked studies, unresolved V genes explain under half, and the rest has no known cause. D and trimming were read from the DNA, whereas the V and J calls and clone size are those reported in that table. A total of under 65,000 clones appear in this sample, 80% to 90% of them only once. The ten largest clones add up to less than 25% of the sample.

Details on this clone: Its binding antigen is unknown. Within one base of it there is no much larger clone, and no base qualities were kept.

The chain is assembled from TRBV7-9 and TRBJ2-3; 7 junctional bases match TRBD2. Sequenced here: peripheral blood, sampled before any cancer treatment. The clonotype comes from a man aged 35 to 69 with stage I squamous cell lung carcinoma. The CDR3 protein is CASSLYGGRYDTQYF. The sequenced DNA is TGTGCCAGCAGCTTATATGGCGGGAGATATGATACGCAGTATTTT. Here the CDR3 is joined to the reference TRBV7-9 and TRBJ2-3 genes, and the full variable domain is: DTGVSQNPRHKITKRGQNVTFRCDPISEHNRLYWYRQTLGQGPEFLTYFQNEAQLEKSRLLSDRFSAERPKGSFSTLEIQRTEQGDSAMYLCASSLYGGRYDTQYFGPGTRLTVL.